The 9 T cell receptor beta chains below come from one sample, sequenced in a study of cytomegalovirus exposure and HLA in healthy donors. The PCR ran on 60 Vbeta and 13 Jbeta primers. The table came from immunoSEQ multiplex PCR; TCRdb's copy has only in-frame clones and leaves some out. The sample has under 200,000 clones; about 70% are singletons. The sequencing sample was made of PBMCs. Source of these receptors: a woman younger than 45 in good health and CMV-seronegative.

The chain uses TRBV7-3 and TRBJ1-1; D unresolved. CDR1 SGHTA and CDR2 FQGTGA come from the germline V gene. Between the trimmed V and J ends, which lost 5 bases and 1 base, there was a span of 8 bases. The CDR3 loop spans 13 amino acids. The CDR3 region is CASSRSQNTEAFF. The DNA for the CDR3 is TGTGCCAGCAGCCGAAGCCAGAACACTGAAGCTTTCTTT.

The chain combines TRBV18 with TRBJ2-1, with TRBD2 as a possible D gene (6 bases). The V and J ends lost 2 bases and 7 bases respectively, with 9 bases between them. The CDR3 runs to 13 residues. Germline loops: CDR1 KGHSH, CDR2 LQKENI. CDR3 loop: CASSPMEGNEQFF. CDR3 sequence (DNA): TGTGCCAGCTCACCAATGGAGGGAAATGAGCAGTTCTTC.

The chain has TRBV11-3 and TRBJ2-3; TRBD2 is a possible D gene (6 bases). The CDR3 is 15 residues long. Per germline, CDR1 SGHNT and CDR2 YENEEA. Trimming took off 0 bases at V and 6 bases at J, with 13 bases between the two ends. This CDR3 is CASSLDGGSGDTQYF. CDR3 DNA sequence: TGTGCCAGCAGCTTAGATGGAGGGAGTGGGGATACGCAGTATTTT.

The chain combines TRBV6-6 with TRBJ1-4, with a possible D match to TRBD1 (6 bases). The CDR3 spans 14 residues. CDR1 and CDR2 from the germline V gene are MNHNY and SVGAGI (reference sequence). Trimming stripped 1 base from V and 7 bases from J, with 10 bases between. The CDR3 loop reads CASSYWQGSEKLFF. CDR3 in DNA: TGTGCCAGCAGTTACTGGCAGGGGAGTGAAAAACTGTTTTTT.

The genes are TRBV11-3 and TRBJ2-1; 12 bases match TRBD2. This CDR3 has 17 residues. The V and J ends lost 4 bases and 6 bases, in that order; junction bases with no gene match: 10. Germline-derived CDR1 and CDR2 are SGHNT and YENEEA. CDR3 amino acids: CASSSTTSGGNFNEQFF. CDR3 coding DNA: TGTGCCAGCAGCTCCACTACTAGCGGGGGGAATTTCAATGAGCAGTTCTTC.

This CDR3 is CASSGLSGNQPQHF. CDR3 coding DNA: TGTGCCAGCAGTGGTCTCTCCGGCAATCAGCCCCAGCATTTT. V usage is TRBV2 and J usage is TRBJ1-5; D gene uncertain. Deletions cut 4 bases from V and 2 bases from J, with 9 bases between. The germline gives CDR1 SNHLY, CDR2 FYNNEI. CDR3 length equals 14 residues.

This clone turned up a few times. The chain joins TRBV2 to TRBJ2-7; maybe TRBD2 (6 bases). Deletions cut 4 bases from V and 7 bases from J, with 23 bases between. The CDR3 is 16 residues long. Per the germline V gene, CDR1 is SNHLY and CDR2 is FYNNEI. CDR3 coding DNA: TGTGCCAGCAGTGGTCGTGCCGGAGGGGAGATTGGAGAGCAGTACTTC. It yields the protein CASSGRAGGEIGEQYF.

The CDR3 reads CASSPRTANNLAKNIQYF. CDR3 DNA sequence: TGCGCCAGCAGCCCCAGGACAGCCAATAACCTAGCCAAAAACATTCAGTACTTC. This chain uses TRBV5-1 with TRBJ2-4, with TRBD1 as a possible D gene (6 bases). Germline assignment: CDR1 SGHRS and CDR2 YFSETQ. The CDR3 runs 18 residues. V lost 4 bases and J lost 0, with 20 bases in between.

The chain uses TRBV6-6 and TRBJ2-3; D gene uncertain. Germline values: CDR1 MNHNY, CDR2 SVGAGI (reference sequence). Trimming pared 7 bases from V and 1 base from J, leaving 12 bases between. This CDR3 is 14 amino acids long. CDR3 coding DNA: TGTGCCAGCATGAAGGAGCCGCGCACAGATACGCAGTATTTT. It encodes CASMKEPRTDTQYF.